This T cell receptor beta chain was identified in a study of cytomegalovirus exposure and HLA in healthy donors. This CDR3 spans 13 amino acids. CDR1 is SGHVS and CDR2 is FNYEAQ in the germline V gene. Comment on this clone: A read error may be the cause here, since a much bigger clone is one base away. The same CDR3 can be traced to other DNA sequences in this sample.

Researchers ran the PCR with 60 Vbeta and 13 Jbeta primers. The table came from immunoSEQ multiplex PCR; TCRdb's copy has only in-frame clones and leaves some out. The data show around 150,000 clones, just over 65% seen once. Sequenced input: PBMCs. The V and J genes are TRBV7-6 and TRBJ2-7; 9 bases align to TRBD2. This TCR derives from a woman in her sixties in good health and CMV-seronegative. In nucleotides, the CDR3 is TGTGCCAGTGGGACTAGCCCAAACTACGAGCAGTACTTT. As protein: CASGTSPNYEQYF.